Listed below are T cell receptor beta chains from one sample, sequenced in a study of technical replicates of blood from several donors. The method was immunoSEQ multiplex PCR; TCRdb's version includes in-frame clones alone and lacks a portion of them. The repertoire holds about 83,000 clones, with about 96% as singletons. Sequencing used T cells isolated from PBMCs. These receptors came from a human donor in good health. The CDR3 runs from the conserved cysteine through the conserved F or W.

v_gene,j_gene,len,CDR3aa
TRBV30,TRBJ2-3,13,CAWSFTGTDTQYF
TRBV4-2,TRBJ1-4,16,CASSQDLDRANEKLFF
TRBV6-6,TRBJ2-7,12,CAGGQGFYEQYF
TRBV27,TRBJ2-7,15,CASSFLGLVNGEQYF
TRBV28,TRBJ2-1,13,CASSSGSHNEQFF
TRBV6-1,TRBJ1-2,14,CASSLEGANYGYTF
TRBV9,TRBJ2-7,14,CASSVDGATYEQYF
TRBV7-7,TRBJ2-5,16,CASSLGERETGETQYF
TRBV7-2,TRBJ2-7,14,CASTGGTSGSEQYF
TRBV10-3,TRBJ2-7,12,CATSPSSYEQYF
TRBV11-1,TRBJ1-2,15,CASSPNTGSNYGYTF
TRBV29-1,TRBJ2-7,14,CIFKQGRCLWEQYF
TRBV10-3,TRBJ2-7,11,CAISVGGGQYF
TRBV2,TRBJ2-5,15,CASSEGGGTLETQYF
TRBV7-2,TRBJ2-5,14,CASSLQYSLETQYF
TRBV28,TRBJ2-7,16,CASSIIPGQSSYEQYF
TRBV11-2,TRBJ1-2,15,CASRSTGGQGTAGTF
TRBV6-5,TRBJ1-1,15,CASSYISGTGTEAFF
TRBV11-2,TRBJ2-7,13,CASSLGLKYEQYF
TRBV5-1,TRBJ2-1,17,CASSPEGQGTVRNEQFF
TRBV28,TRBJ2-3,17,CASKFTSGSSWADTQYF
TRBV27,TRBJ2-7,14,CASSLLAGGSEQYF
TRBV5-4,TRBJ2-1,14,CASSLAERGNEQFF
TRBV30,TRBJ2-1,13,CAWSYGTKSEQFF
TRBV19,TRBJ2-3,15,CASKDWTGDTDTQYF
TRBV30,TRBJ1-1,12,CAWNGGLPEAFF
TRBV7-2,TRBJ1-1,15,CASRKDPGLNTEAFF
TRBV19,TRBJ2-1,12,CASSTDWMGQFF
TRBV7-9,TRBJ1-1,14,CASSFPARNTEAFF
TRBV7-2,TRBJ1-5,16,CASSLAGQGPNQPQHF
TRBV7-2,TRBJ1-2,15,CASSSYRGEHYGYTF
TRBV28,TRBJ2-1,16,CASSLSSGYAYNEQFF
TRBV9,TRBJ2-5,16,CASSVSTGGSRETQYF
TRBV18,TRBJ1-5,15,CASSPIQGKGQPQHF
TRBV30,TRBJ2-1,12,CAWSVEDNEQFF
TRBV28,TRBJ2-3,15,CASSLPGVSTDTQYF
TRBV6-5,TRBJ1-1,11,CASTRNTEAFF
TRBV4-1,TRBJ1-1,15,CASSQDGLVSTEAFF
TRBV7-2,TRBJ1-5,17,CASSLDGGQLYNQPQHF
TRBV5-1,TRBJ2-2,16,CASSFGLAGATGELFF
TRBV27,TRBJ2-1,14,CASSFSGGQNEQFF
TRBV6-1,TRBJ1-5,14,CASSEDREVQPQHF
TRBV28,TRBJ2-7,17,CASSPNTNRGGRYEQYF
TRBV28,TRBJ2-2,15,CASSSGTGDVGELFF
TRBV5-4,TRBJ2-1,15,CASSYGTGGRAEQFF
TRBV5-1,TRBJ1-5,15,CASSLGTGYNQPQHF
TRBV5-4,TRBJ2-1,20,CASSPLGLAGGPVAYNEQFF
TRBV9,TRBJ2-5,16,CASSSEGAGWQETQYF
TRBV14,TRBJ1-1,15,CASSLTWHEGTEAFF
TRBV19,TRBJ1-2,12,CASSLTSYGYTF
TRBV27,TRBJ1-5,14,CASSRGQGEQPQHF
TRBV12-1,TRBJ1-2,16,CASSFGPGQGFRGYTF
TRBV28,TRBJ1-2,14,CASSLIDRENGYTF